Following are 13 T cell receptor beta chains from one sample sequenced in a study of blood T cell repertoires in COVID-19. Produced via immunoSEQ multiplex PCR; TCRdb's table is partial and in-frame only. The table records 230,000 or so clones, around 89% of them present only once. The sample comprised peripheral blood. These receptors were collected from a woman aged 60 to 75 with COVID-19, enrolled during active disease.

The chain joins TRBV12-5 to TRBJ2-7, with TRBD1 matching over 7 bases. V lost 6 bases and J lost 0; bases outside the gene matches: 8. Looked up from germline, CDR1 is LGHNT and CDR2 is FRNRAP. The CDR3 extends over 15 amino acids. In DNA, the CDR3 is TGTGCTAGTGGACAGGGGTCTCCCCTCTCCTACGAGCAGTACTTC. As protein: CASGQGSPLSYEQYF.

The V and J genes are TRBV9 and TRBJ2-1, with 8 bases lining up with TRBD2. Germline V CDR1 and CDR2: SGDLS, YYNGEE. There are 15 residues in the CDR3. V was clipped by 0 bases and J by 5 bases; unmatched bases: 4. This CDR3 is CASSVALAAHNEQFF. As DNA, the CDR3 is TGTGCCAGCAGCGTAGCACTAGCGGCTCACAATGAGCAGTTCTTC.

The CDR3 here is CASKESDGYTGELFF. As DNA, the CDR3 is TGTGCCAGCAAGGAGTCCGACGGATACACCGGGGAGCTGTTTTTT. The V gene is TRBV2, the J gene TRBJ2-2; no definite D call. Germline V gene data show CDR1 as SNHLY and CDR2 as FYNNEI. The CDR3 is 15 amino acids. V was cut by 7 bases and J by 3 bases, with 15 bases left in between.

This clone was observed a handful of times. V usage is TRBV6-1 and J usage is TRBJ1-5, with a tentative D call TRBD1 (6 bases). Trimming shortened V by 3 bases and J by 7 bases, and 10 bases separated the two germline ends. CDR3 size: 13 residues. Germline V CDR1 and CDR2: MNHNS, SASEGT. The CDR3 DNA reads TGTGCCAGCAGTGATGACAGGAACCAGCCCCAGCATTTT. This sequence encodes CASSDDRNQPQHF.

The gene calls are TRBV7-2 and TRBJ1-2; D unclear. V shed 1 base and J shed 5 bases, with 11 bases lying between them. The CDR3 is made up of 14 amino acids. The germline gives CDR1 SGHTA, CDR2 FQGNSA. The CDR3 protein is CASSLVLTDYGYTF. The DNA of the CDR3 is TGTGCCAGCAGCTTAGTTCTCACTGATTATGGCTACACCTTC.

The chain employs TRBV7-8 and TRBJ1-2; 7 nucleotides line up with TRBD1. This CDR3 has 14 amino acids. Germline CDR1 is SGHVS and CDR2 is FQNEAQ. V trimming: 4 bases; J trimming: 2 bases; junction bases outside the gene matches: 4. The CDR3: CASSSTTGNYGYTF. The CDR3 bases are TGTGCCAGCAGCTCCACGACAGGGAACTATGGCTACACCTTC.

The chain carries TRBV7-2 and TRBJ2-5; 7 nucleotides match TRBD1. Losses at the gene ends were 5 bases for V and 5 bases for J; bases not matched to a gene: 8. This CDR3 spans 14 amino acids. The germline CDR1 and CDR2 sequences are SGHTA and FQGNSA. CDR3 in amino acids: CASSTGTEGETQYF. The CDR3 DNA is TGTGCCAGCAGCACCGGGACAGAAGGCGAGACCCAGTACTTC.

This sequence joins TRBV29-1 and TRBJ1-2, with no clear D. V lost 3 bases and J lost 3, with 20 bases in between. The CDR3 sequence is 16 residues long. Germline V lookup: CDR1 SQVTM, CDR2 ANQGSEA. The DNA of the CDR3 is TGCAGCGTTGATAGGGCGAGTCGGGGTTCCGACTATGGCTACACCTTC. This codes for CSVDRASRGSDYGYTF.

In DNA form, the CDR3 reads TGTGCCAGCAGCCAAGTTATCGGACAGGGGGGTACTGAAGCTTTCTTT. Translated, it gives CASSQVIGQGGTEAFF. V usage is TRBV4-2 and J usage is TRBJ1-1; 10 nucleotides line up with TRBD1. This CDR3 is 16 amino acids long. The trim removed 1 base at V and 5 bases at J, leaving 7 bases unmatched. CDR1 and CDR2 from the germline V gene are LGHNA and YNFKEQ.

The genes are TRBV7-8 and TRBJ1-1; D not resolved. The V and J ends lost 5 bases and 7 bases respectively, with 14 bases between them. Germline V gene sequence: CDR1 SGHVS, CDR2 FQNEAQ. The CDR3 has 13 residues. The CDR3 coding sequence is TGTGCCAGCAGCGCCGACACTCAGGATGAAGCTTTCTTT. This encodes CASSADTQDEAFF.

CDR3 bases: TGTGCCTGGGTGGCCCGTAGGGGGTCCTACGAGCAGTACTTC. It codes for CAWVARRGSYEQYF. The chain carries TRBV30 and TRBJ2-7; tentatively, D is TRBD1 (6 bases). With 5 bases removed from V and 1 base from J, the gap between germline ends came to 15 bases. Germline CDR1 reads GTSNPN; CDR2 reads SVGIG (reference sequence). CDR3 size: 14 residues. Based on the CDR3 plus reference TRBV30 and TRBJ2-7, the full variable domain is SQTIHQWPATLVQPVGSPLSLECTVEGTSNPNLYWYRQAAGRGLQLLFYSVGIGQISSEVPQNLSASRPQDRQFILSSKKLLLSDSGFYLCAWVARRGSYEQYFGPGTRLTVT.

The genes are TRBV19 and TRBJ1-2; TRBD1 agrees at 7 bases. Germline trimming cut 5 bases from V and 4 bases from J; bases unmatched to any gene: 13. CDR3 length: 16 residues. Germline V CDR1 and CDR2: LNHDA, SQIVND (reference sequence). CDR3 nucleotide sequence: TGTGCCAGTAGTTTTGAGGGCCGACAGGGCGGCTATGGCTACACCTTC. Protein product: CASSFEGRQGGYGYTF.

V gene TRBV14 combines with J gene TRBJ1-2; 7 nucleotides agree with TRBD1. The CDR3 totals 13 residues. Germline V gene data show CDR1 as SGHDN and CDR2 as FVKESK. V was pared by 3 bases and J by 7 bases, with 5 bases of the junction left unmatched. As DNA, the CDR3 is TGTGCCAGCAGCCACGACAGGGCGGGTGGCTACACCTTC. Translation gives CASSHDRAGGYTF.